Listed below are T cell receptor beta chains from one sample, sequenced in a study of T cells after yellow fever vaccination. TCRdb re-called the 5' RACE reads through MiXCR, storing one row per CDR3 protein. The table includes more than 3,500 distinct CDR3 sequences, 7.8% detected once. The source was PBMCs, either bulk or a sorted T-cell subset (CD4+, CD8+, memory, or dextramer-sorted; not recorded which), collected about 41 days after the first yellow fever vaccination. These receptors were obtained from a man aged 18-30 years who received the YFV17D yellow fever vaccine. Both conserved end residues are part of each CDR3. The order of the fields is V gene, J gene, clone size, D gene, CDR3 length, CDR3 DNA, CDR3 protein. D genes are given only for firm matches. Expanded clones get a size class; other rows say once, few or many, or leave the size out.

v_gene: TRBV4-3
j_gene: TRBJ1-1
abundance: many
d_gene: -
len: 16
CDR3nt: TGCGCCAGCAGCCAGGACAACCGAGGCAGGGGAACTGAAGCTTTCTTT
CDR3aa: CASSQDNRGRGTEAFF

v_gene: TRBV2
j_gene: TRBJ1-2
abundance: many
d_gene: -
len: 14
CDR3nt: TGTGCCAGCAGTGAATGGGGACCGGCCTATGGCTACACCTTC
CDR3aa: CASSEWGPAYGYTF

v_gene: TRBV20-1
j_gene: TRBJ2-3
abundance: many
d_gene: TRBD1
len: 14
CDR3nt: TGCAGTGCTGACAGGGTTGCAAGCACAGATACGCAGTATTTT
CDR3aa: CSADRVASTDTQYF

v_gene: TRBV14
j_gene: TRBJ1-2
abundance: large
d_gene: TRBD1
len: 13
CDR3nt: TGTGCCAGCAGCGGGACAGGGAACTATGGCTACACCTTC
CDR3aa: CASSGTGNYGYTF

v_gene: TRBV4-3
j_gene: TRBJ1-2
abundance: many
d_gene: TRBD1
len: 17
CDR3nt: TGCGCCAGCAGCCAAGGGAGACAGGGGGCGTATGACTATGGCTACACCTTC
CDR3aa: CASSQGRQGAYDYGYTF

v_gene: TRBV6-2/TRBV6-3
j_gene: TRBJ2-1
abundance: many
d_gene: TRBD2
len: 15
CDR3nt: TGTGCCAGCAGTTTAACTAGCGGGGGGCCGAATGAGCAGTTCTTC
CDR3aa: CASSLTSGGPNEQFF

v_gene: TRBV7-9
j_gene: TRBJ2-5
abundance: many
d_gene: -
len: 16
CDR3nt: TGTGCCAGCACCGATTCCCACCGGGACACACCTCATGCCCAGTACTTC
CDR3aa: CASTDSHRDTPHAQYF

v_gene: TRBV15
j_gene: TRBJ1-1
abundance: many
d_gene: -
len: 17
CDR3nt: TGTGCCACTTCTCCGGATCGCGCACCCGGAGGGGACACTGAAGCTTTCTTT
CDR3aa: CATSPDRAPGGDTEAFF

v_gene: TRBV20-1
j_gene: TRBJ1-1
abundance: many
d_gene: TRBD1
len: 14
CDR3nt: TGCAGTGCTGTGAAAGGGACAGTGAACACTGAAGCTTTCTTT
CDR3aa: CSAVKGTVNTEAFF

v_gene: TRBV11-3
j_gene: TRBJ2-4
abundance: -
d_gene: -
len: 13
CDR3nt: TGTGCCAGCAGCCGAAGGTCCGGACTCATTCAGTACTTC
CDR3aa: CASSRRSGLIQYF

v_gene: TRBV12-3/TRBV12-4
j_gene: TRBJ2-7
abundance: medium-sized
d_gene: TRBD2
len: 14
CDR3nt: TGTGCCAGCAGTTTTGGCGGGGGGGCCGGTGAGCAGTACTTC
CDR3aa: CASSFGGGAGEQYF

v_gene: TRBV5-6
j_gene: TRBJ1-5
abundance: many
d_gene: TRBD1
len: 16
CDR3nt: TGTGCCAGCAGCTTGGGGAGGGGGCGTAGCAATCAGCCCCAGCATTTT
CDR3aa: CASSLGRGRSNQPQHF

v_gene: TRBV4-1
j_gene: TRBJ1-5
abundance: many
d_gene: -
len: 14
CDR3nt: TGCGCCAGCAGCCAAGCCAGGCTTAATCAGCCCCAGCATTTT
CDR3aa: CASSQARLNQPQHF

v_gene: TRBV21-1
j_gene: TRBJ2-4
abundance: many
d_gene: -
len: 17
CDR3nt: TGTGCCAGCAGCAAACCCCAAATCGGGGGGGGCTTAAACATTCAGTACTTC
CDR3aa: CASSKPQIGGGLNIQYF

v_gene: TRBV7-7
j_gene: TRBJ2-2
abundance: many
d_gene: TRBD1
len: 14
CDR3nt: TGTGCCAGCAGCTTGGGGACAGGGGCCGGGGAGCTGTTTTTT
CDR3aa: CASSLGTGAGELFF

v_gene: TRBV28
j_gene: TRBJ2-3
abundance: -
d_gene: -
len: 15
CDR3nt: TGTGCCAGCAGTTTTCAGGGATACGGTAGGGATACGCAGTATTTT
CDR3aa: CASSFQGYGRDTQYF

v_gene: TRBV5-4
j_gene: TRBJ2-3
abundance: many
d_gene: TRBD2
len: 15
CDR3nt: TGTGCCAGCTCCCAGGTCCCGGCGGGGGAGAATACGCAGTATTTT
CDR3aa: CASSQVPAGENTQYF

v_gene: TRBV5-1
j_gene: TRBJ2-1
abundance: many
d_gene: TRBD2
len: 15
CDR3nt: TGCGCCAGCAGCTCTAGCGGGGGGGCCTATGATGAGCAGTTCTTC
CDR3aa: CASSSSGGAYDEQFF

v_gene: TRBV6-5
j_gene: TRBJ1-1
abundance: many
d_gene: TRBD1
len: 17
CDR3nt: TGTGCCACCTATACCGGGACAGGGATATATATGAACACTGAAGCTTTCTTT
CDR3aa: CATYTGTGIYMNTEAFF

v_gene: TRBV28
j_gene: TRBJ1-5
abundance: many
d_gene: -
len: 13
CDR3nt: TGTGCCAGCACTCCCGGACGAGGGCAGCCCCAGCATTTT
CDR3aa: CASTPGRGQPQHF

v_gene: TRBV6-2/TRBV6-3
j_gene: TRBJ2-1
abundance: many
d_gene: -
len: 15
CDR3nt: TGTGCCAGCAGTTACTATGTAGAAGTGTACAATGAGCAGTTCTTC
CDR3aa: CASSYYVEVYNEQFF

v_gene: TRBV6-4
j_gene: TRBJ1-5
abundance: medium-sized
d_gene: -
len: 15
CDR3nt: TGTGCCAGCAGTGACTTGGTATTTTGCAATCAGCCCCAGCATTTT
CDR3aa: CASSDLVFCNQPQHF

v_gene: TRBV2
j_gene: TRBJ1-2
abundance: many
d_gene: -
len: 16
CDR3nt: TGTGCCAGCAGTGAAGCGCTTTCTTGGAGGGAGTGGGGCTACACCTTC
CDR3aa: CASSEALSWREWGYTF

v_gene: TRBV24-1
j_gene: TRBJ2-1
abundance: many
d_gene: TRBD2
len: 17
CDR3nt: TGTGCCACCAGTGACAGCCAACTAGCGGGGGGCCACAATGAGCAGTTCTTC
CDR3aa: CATSDSQLAGGHNEQFF

v_gene: TRBV12-3/TRBV12-4
j_gene: TRBJ2-7
abundance: many
d_gene: -
len: 11
CDR3nt: TGTGCCAGCAGCAACTCCTACGAGCAGTACTTC
CDR3aa: CASSNSYEQYF

v_gene: TRBV30
j_gene: TRBJ1-5
abundance: many
d_gene: TRBD1
len: 14
CDR3nt: TGTGCCTGGGAAGCAGGACAGGGAACTCAGCCCCAGCATTTT
CDR3aa: CAWEAGQGTQPQHF

v_gene: TRBV27
j_gene: TRBJ1-1
abundance: many
d_gene: -
len: 15
CDR3nt: TGTGCCAGCAGTTCCGGGGTTTACATGGCCTCTGAAGCTTTCTTT
CDR3aa: CASSSGVYMASEAFF

v_gene: TRBV4-1
j_gene: TRBJ2-5
abundance: many
d_gene: TRBD2
len: 14
CDR3nt: TGCGCCAGCAGCCCCCCGTGGGGAGGGGAGACCCAGTACTTC
CDR3aa: CASSPPWGGETQYF

v_gene: TRBV20-1
j_gene: TRBJ1-2
abundance: many
d_gene: -
len: 13
CDR3nt: TGCAGTCCCAAACGGGAAGGCATCTATGGCTACACCTTC
CDR3aa: CSPKREGIYGYTF

v_gene: TRBV9
j_gene: TRBJ2-3
abundance: medium-sized
d_gene: TRBD2
len: 17
CDR3nt: TGTGCCAGCAGCCCCGGGACTAGCGGGGGGCCCACAGATACGCAGTATTTT
CDR3aa: CASSPGTSGGPTDTQYF

v_gene: TRBV5-1
j_gene: TRBJ2-4
abundance: many
d_gene: -
len: 14
CDR3nt: TGCGCCAGCAGCCATCAGGGGGCCAAAAACATTCAGTACTTC
CDR3aa: CASSHQGAKNIQYF

v_gene: TRBV12-3/TRBV12-4
j_gene: TRBJ1-2
abundance: many
d_gene: -
len: 13
CDR3nt: TGTGCCAGCAGTTTTAACAGCTTGAGGGGCTACACCTTC
CDR3aa: CASSFNSLRGYTF

v_gene: TRBV4-3
j_gene: TRBJ2-3
abundance: many
d_gene: -
len: 16
CDR3nt: TGCGCCAGCAGCCCATCTGGCCCGCCTAGCACAGATACGCAGTATTTT
CDR3aa: CASSPSGPPSTDTQYF

v_gene: TRBV6-2/TRBV6-3
j_gene: TRBJ2-7
abundance: many
d_gene: -
len: 14
CDR3nt: TGTGCCAGCAGCCCCGGGACGGTCTCCTACGAGCAGTACTTC
CDR3aa: CASSPGTVSYEQYF

v_gene: TRBV20-1
j_gene: TRBJ2-1
abundance: many
d_gene: TRBD2
len: 17
CDR3nt: TGCAGTGCTAGAGATCAGGGGACTAGCGGGCCTTACAATGAGCAGTTCTTC
CDR3aa: CSARDQGTSGPYNEQFF

v_gene: TRBV2
j_gene: TRBJ2-5
abundance: many
d_gene: -
len: 12
CDR3nt: TGTGCCAGCAGTGAGATAAAAGAGACCCAGTACTTC
CDR3aa: CASSEIKETQYF